This is a list of T cell receptor beta chains from one sample in a study of beta chain features in type 1 diabetes. Libraries were prepared by immunoSEQ multiplex PCR; TCRdb keeps only in-frame clonotypes and omits some of them. This table has under 250,000 clones, about 14% appearing once. Sequencing was done on a sample of naive CD4+ T cells from blood. These receptors all come from a man aged 25 to 45 with type 1 diabetes. The CDR3 runs from the conserved cysteine through the conserved F or W. The order of the fields is J gene, clone size, V gene, D gene, CDR3 DNA, CDR3 protein. A D gene is named only where the DNA matches it firmly. Expanded clones are given a class, and other clones once, few, many or no size at all.

j_call: TRBJ1-4
clone_size: few
v_call: TRBV29-1
d_call: .
cdr3_nt: TGCAGCGTTGCGCGGCAGACTAATGAAAAACTGTTTTTT
cdr3_aa: CSVARQTNEKLFF

j_call: TRBJ1-2
clone_size: .
v_call: TRBV30
d_call: .
cdr3_nt: TGTGCCTGGAGACCCCCTGGAGGGGCCGGCTACACCTTC
cdr3_aa: CAWRPPGGAGYTF

j_call: TRBJ2-7
clone_size: .
v_call: TRBV2
d_call: .
cdr3_nt: TGTGCCAGCACTCCGACGGGATACGAGCAGTACTTC
cdr3_aa: CASTPTGYEQYF

j_call: TRBJ2-1
clone_size: .
v_call: TRBV7-2
d_call: TRBD2
cdr3_nt: TGTGCCACTAGTAGCGGGGGAAGCTACAATGAGCAGTTCTTC
cdr3_aa: CATSSGGSYNEQFF

j_call: TRBJ2-6
clone_size: few
v_call: TRBV4-2
d_call: TRBD1
cdr3_nt: TGTGCCAGCAGCCAAGACCCGACAGGGGTAGCCAACGTCCTGACTTTC
cdr3_aa: CASSQDPTGVANVLTF

j_call: TRBJ2-7
clone_size: .
v_call: TRBV7-2
d_call: .
cdr3_nt: TGTGCCAGCAGCTTAGTGATGGCAGGCTACGAGCAGTACTTC
cdr3_aa: CASSLVMAGYEQYF

j_call: TRBJ1-2
clone_size: few
v_call: TRBV5-1
d_call: .
cdr3_nt: TGCGCCAGCAGCTTGGGACAGATCTCTAACTATGGCTACACCTTC
cdr3_aa: CASSLGQISNYGYTF

j_call: TRBJ2-3
clone_size: few
v_call: TRBV18
d_call: TRBD1
cdr3_nt: TGTGCCAGCTCACCACCCCGGACAGGACCGACAGATACGCAGTATTTT
cdr3_aa: CASSPPRTGPTDTQYF

j_call: TRBJ2-3
clone_size: .
v_call: TRBV5-1
d_call: TRBD1
cdr3_nt: TGCGCCAGCAGCTTAGGGGACAGGCGCACAGATACGCAGTATTTT
cdr3_aa: CASSLGDRRTDTQYF

j_call: TRBJ2-1
clone_size: .
v_call: TRBV30
d_call: TRBD1
cdr3_nt: TGTGCCTGGAGTTACAGGGGAAATGAGCAGTTCTTC
cdr3_aa: CAWSYRGNEQFF

j_call: TRBJ2-7
clone_size: .
v_call: TRBV2
d_call: .
cdr3_nt: TGTGCCAGCAGTGAAGCATCATACGAGCAGTACTTC
cdr3_aa: CASSEASYEQYF

j_call: TRBJ1-1
clone_size: .
v_call: TRBV7-9
d_call: .
cdr3_nt: TGTGCCAGCAGCATAGATACAGACACTGAAGCTTTCTTT
cdr3_aa: CASSIDTDTEAFF

j_call: TRBJ1-1
clone_size: .
v_call: TRBV30
d_call: TRBD1
cdr3_nt: TGTGCCTGGAGTCCGAACAGGGGAACTGAAGCTTTCTTT
cdr3_aa: CAWSPNRGTEAFF

j_call: TRBJ1-4
clone_size: .
v_call: TRBV5-1
d_call: TRBD1
cdr3_nt: TGCGCCAGCAGCCCTGGGGACAGGGGGTTGGAAAAACTGTTTTTT
cdr3_aa: CASSPGDRGLEKLFF

j_call: TRBJ2-7
clone_size: .
v_call: TRBV28
d_call: .
cdr3_nt: TGTGCCAGCAGTTTACTCCAGGGAGGATACGAGCAGTACTTC
cdr3_aa: CASSLLQGGYEQYF

j_call: TRBJ2-5
clone_size: .
v_call: TRBV7-6
d_call: TRBD2
cdr3_nt: TGTGCCAGCAGCTCCAGCGGGGGGTTCGGGGAGACCCAGTACTTC
cdr3_aa: CASSSSGGFGETQYF

j_call: TRBJ2-1
clone_size: .
v_call: TRBV4-1
d_call: TRBD2
cdr3_nt: TGCGCCAGCAGCCAGAAAGGGACTAGCGGGGGAGCGAGCTCCTACAATGAGCAGTTCTTC
cdr3_aa: CASSQKGTSGGASSYNEQFF

j_call: TRBJ2-3
clone_size: few
v_call: TRBV29-1
d_call: TRBD1
cdr3_nt: TGCAGCGCTACCGGGTCCGGGACAGACCCTCTCGAAGATACGCAGTATTTT
cdr3_aa: CSATGSGTDPLEDTQYF

j_call: TRBJ2-3
clone_size: few
v_call: TRBV19
d_call: TRBD1
cdr3_nt: TGTGCCAGTAGTCAGACAGGGACAGATACGCAGTATTTT
cdr3_aa: CASSQTGTDTQYF

j_call: TRBJ1-5
clone_size: few
v_call: TRBV5-1
d_call: TRBD1
cdr3_nt: TGCGCCAGCAGCCATGGGACAGGGGATCGTCAGCCCCAGCATTTT
cdr3_aa: CASSHGTGDRQPQHF

j_call: TRBJ1-5
clone_size: .
v_call: TRBV11-2
d_call: .
cdr3_nt: TGTGCCAGCAGCTTAGATACCCTAGGCAATCAGCCCCAGCATTTT
cdr3_aa: CASSLDTLGNQPQHF

j_call: TRBJ2-2
clone_size: .
v_call: TRBV28
d_call: TRBD2
cdr3_nt: TGTGCCAGCAGTGTCACTAGCGGGAGAAACACCGGGGAGCTGTTTTTT
cdr3_aa: CASSVTSGRNTGELFF

j_call: TRBJ2-3
clone_size: few
v_call: TRBV19
d_call: TRBD2
cdr3_nt: TGTGCCAGTAAACTAGCGGGGGGGAGCGATACGCAGTATTTT
cdr3_aa: CASKLAGGSDTQYF

j_call: TRBJ2-1
clone_size: .
v_call: TRBV7-2
d_call: .
cdr3_nt: TGTGCCAGCAGCTTTGTCGTTCCGGTTGAGCAGTTCTTC
cdr3_aa: CASSFVVPVEQFF

j_call: TRBJ1-5
clone_size: .
v_call: TRBV11-2
d_call: .
cdr3_nt: TGTGCCAGCAGCCCCGGAGGGCCGGGGGGCAATCAGCCCCAGCATTTT
cdr3_aa: CASSPGGPGGNQPQHF

j_call: TRBJ2-1
clone_size: few
v_call: TRBV7-8
d_call: TRBD1
cdr3_nt: TGTGCCAGCAGCAGGACAGGGGGGAACTACAATGAGCAGTTCTTC
cdr3_aa: CASSRTGGNYNEQFF

j_call: TRBJ1-6
clone_size: .
v_call: TRBV7-9
d_call: .
cdr3_nt: TGTGCCAGCAGCTTGGGGACACCCAATAATTCACCCCTCCACTTT
cdr3_aa: CASSLGTPNNSPLHF

j_call: TRBJ1-2
clone_size: .
v_call: TRBV11-2
d_call: .
cdr3_nt: TGTGCCAGCAGCTTAGCCCCCTCGTCCAACTATGGCTACACCTTC
cdr3_aa: CASSLAPSSNYGYTF

j_call: TRBJ1-1
clone_size: few
v_call: TRBV4-1
d_call: .
cdr3_nt: TGCGCCAGCAGCCGCACGGGAGGTAAGATGAACACTGAAGCTTTCTTT
cdr3_aa: CASSRTGGKMNTEAFF

j_call: TRBJ2-6
clone_size: few
v_call: TRBV25-1
d_call: .
cdr3_nt: TGTGCCAGCAGTGCCCCGCGGGGGGCCAACGTCCTGACTTTC
cdr3_aa: CASSAPRGANVLTF

j_call: TRBJ1-1
clone_size: few
v_call: TRBV5-4
d_call: TRBD1
cdr3_nt: TGTGCCAGCAGCTCCCAGGGGGGCACTGAAGCTTTCTTT
cdr3_aa: CASSSQGGTEAFF

j_call: TRBJ1-2
clone_size: .
v_call: TRBV4-1
d_call: TRBD1
cdr3_nt: TGCGCCAGCAGCCAGATTACAGGGGGCTGGGGCTACACCTTC
cdr3_aa: CASSQITGGWGYTF

j_call: TRBJ2-3
clone_size: few
v_call: TRBV5-1
d_call: TRBD2
cdr3_nt: TGCGCCAGCAGCTGGACTAGCGGGGGATGGGATACGCAGTATTTT
cdr3_aa: CASSWTSGGWDTQYF

j_call: TRBJ2-2
clone_size: few
v_call: TRBV11-1
d_call: .
cdr3_nt: TGTGCCAGCAGCTTAGCGCTAGGGGCCGGGGAGCTGTTTTTT
cdr3_aa: CASSLALGAGELFF

j_call: TRBJ2-7
clone_size: .
v_call: TRBV7-9
d_call: .
cdr3_nt: TGTGCCAGCAGCTTAGGCACCGGCTCCTACGAGCAGTACTTC
cdr3_aa: CASSLGTGSYEQYF

j_call: TRBJ1-1
clone_size: few
v_call: TRBV15
d_call: TRBD1
cdr3_nt: TGTGCCACCAGCAGTACCACAGGGGGCTCTGAAGCTTTCTTT
cdr3_aa: CATSSTTGGSEAFF

j_call: TRBJ1-2
clone_size: .
v_call: TRBV6-5
d_call: .
cdr3_nt: TGTGCCAGCAGCTCCATCCGGGATTCCCGGCATGGCTACACCTTC
cdr3_aa: CASSSIRDSRHGYTF

j_call: TRBJ1-4
clone_size: few
v_call: TRBV19
d_call: .
cdr3_nt: TGTGCCAGTAGTTTACTGGGCGATAATGAAAAACTGTTTTTT
cdr3_aa: CASSLLGDNEKLFF

j_call: TRBJ2-1
clone_size: few
v_call: TRBV5-1
d_call: .
cdr3_nt: TGCGCCAGCAGCTCAACCGGGTCCTACAATGAGCAGTTCTTC
cdr3_aa: CASSSTGSYNEQFF

j_call: TRBJ2-5
clone_size: few
v_call: TRBV19
d_call: TRBD1
cdr3_nt: TGTGCCAGTAGTCCCCTGGGACAGGGGGCAGAAGAGACCCAGTACTTC
cdr3_aa: CASSPLGQGAEETQYF

j_call: TRBJ2-5
clone_size: .
v_call: TRBV19
d_call: TRBD1
cdr3_nt: TGTGCCAGTAACCCCGGGACAGGGGTACTAGAGACCCAGTACTTC
cdr3_aa: CASNPGTGVLETQYF